The subject of this entry is one TCR beta chain. Starting 14 to 28 days after autologous transplant, ipilimumab 1 mg/kg was given. Through week 26, nivolumab 3 mg/kg IV was given weeks 1, 4, 7, 10, then biweekly. Libraries were prepared by immunoSEQ multiplex PCR; TCRdb keeps only in-frame clonotypes and omits some of them. Among 15,000 to 20,000 clones listed, 65% to 85% were seen once. The data derive from a study of ipilimumab plus nivolumab after autologous stem cell transplantation. Study-level information: A median of about 8 nivolumab and 4 to 6 ipilimumab doses were given. The DLBCL cohort had primary refractory and relapsed disease, with 18-month progression-free survival of about 82% and 31%.

The TCR originated in a male donor with diffuse large B-cell lymphoma. This sample comprised PBMCs, obtained in a trial of ipilimumab plus nivolumab as post-transplant consolidation.

The CDR3 spells CASRRESSQPQHF. The CDR3 DNA reads as TGTGCCAGCAGGCGGGAGTCGAGTCAGCCCCAGCATTTT. The chain has TRBV27 and TRBJ1-5; D is unresolved. With 6 bases removed from V and 6 bases from J, the gap between germline ends came to 12 bases. The CDR3 totals 13 residues. Germline values: CDR1 MNHEY, CDR2 SMNVEV (reference sequence).